This T cell receptor beta chain was sequenced during a study of blood T cells in healthy people across ages. Points from the study as a whole: Age showed a roughly linear inverse relationship with TCR beta diversity per million T cells.

The authors ran a second PCR of about 6 to 12 cycles using a sample-barcoded 5' primer and a J-beta primer mix. In TCRdb, the 5' RACE reads were re-called with MiXCR into one record per CDR3 protein. Of 730,000 or so distinct CDR3 sequences listed, about 40% are singletons. The germline V gene has CDR1 KGHSH and CDR2 LQKENI. The CDR3 extends over 14 amino acids. V shed 3 bases, J shed 5 bases, and the junction held 3 bases outside the gene matches. As for this clonotype: Its specificity is not known.

The chain joins TRBV18 to TRBJ2-5; 10 bases match TRBD2. This TCR was sampled from a woman in her sixties or seventies in good health. Sequencing was performed on blood. DNA for the CDR3: TGTGCCAGCTCACCGGGACTAGCGATGGAGACCCAGTACTTC. The encoded protein is CASSPGLAMETQYF.